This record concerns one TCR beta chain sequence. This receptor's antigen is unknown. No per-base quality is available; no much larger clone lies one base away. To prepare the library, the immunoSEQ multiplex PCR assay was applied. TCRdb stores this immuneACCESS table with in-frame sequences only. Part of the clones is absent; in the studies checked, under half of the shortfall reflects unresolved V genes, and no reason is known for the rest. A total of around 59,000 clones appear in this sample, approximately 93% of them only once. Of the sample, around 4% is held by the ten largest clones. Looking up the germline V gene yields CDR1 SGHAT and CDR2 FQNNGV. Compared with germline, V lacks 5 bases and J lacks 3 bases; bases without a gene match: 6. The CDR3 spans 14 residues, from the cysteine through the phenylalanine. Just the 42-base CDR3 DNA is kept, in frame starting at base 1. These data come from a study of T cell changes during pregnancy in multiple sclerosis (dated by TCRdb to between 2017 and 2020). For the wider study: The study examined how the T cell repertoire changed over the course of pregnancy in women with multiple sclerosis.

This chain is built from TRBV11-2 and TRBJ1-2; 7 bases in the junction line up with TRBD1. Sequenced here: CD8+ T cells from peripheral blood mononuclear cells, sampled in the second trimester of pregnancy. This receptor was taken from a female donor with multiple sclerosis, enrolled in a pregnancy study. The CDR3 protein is CASSGRTGYYGYTF. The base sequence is TGTGCCAGCAGCGGAAGGACAGGCTACTATGGCTACACCTTC.